This TCR beta chain stems from a study of cytomegalovirus exposure and HLA in healthy donors. Findings and caveats of the study: Reported findings show TCR beta sequences accurately forecast HLA-A and HLA-B alleles in most subjects.

A remark on this clone: Its antigen is unidentified.

V trimming: 6 bases; J trimming: 6 bases; junction bases outside the gene matches: 4. Germline V gene data show CDR1 as MDHEN and CDR2 as SYDVKM. The CDR3 covers 14 residues. The PCR ran on 60 Vbeta and 13 Jbeta primers. Sequencing used immunoSEQ multiplex PCR; TCRdb keeps in-frame clones, though not all of them. The table shows 90,000 to 130,000 clones, with roughly 80% occurring only once. Sequenced: PBMCs. This TCR was recovered from a man younger than 45 in good health and CMV-seropositive. The V and J genes are TRBV28 and TRBJ2-3, with 12 positions matching TRBD1. CDR3 in amino acids: CASSPGQGADTQYF. CDR3 nucleotide sequence: TGTGCCAGCAGCCCGGGACAGGGGGCCGATACGCAGTATTTT.